These 14 T cell receptor beta chains were sequenced from one sample in a study of cytomegalovirus exposure and HLA in healthy donors. A multiplex PCR was run with 60 Vbeta primers and 13 Jbeta primers. Assay used: immunoSEQ multiplex PCR; TCRdb lists only in-frame clones, some missing. The data contain around 180,000 clones, 81% of them seen just once; the ten biggest clones take up about 1.8%. Sample: PBMCs. The source of these receptors is a man younger than 30 in good health and CMV-seronegative.

In its sample, this clone was seen a few times. The rearrangement links TRBV2 to TRBJ2-5; D not certain. CDR1 and CDR2 (germline): SNHLY, FYNNEI. The CDR3 totals 11 residues. The V gene lost 4 bases and the J gene lost 9 bases, with 9 bases spanning the gap. CDR3 residues: CASSGQPSQYF. CDR3 sequence (DNA): TGTGCCAGCAGTGGGCAACCTTCCCAGTACTTC.

The rearrangement links TRBV5-1 to TRBJ1-6; D gene uncertain. Germline V gene lookup returns CDR1 SGHRS and CDR2 YFSETQ. The V end was cut by 0 bases, the J end by 6 bases, with 10 bases between. The CDR3 sequence is 15 residues long. CDR3 DNA sequence: TGCGCCAGCAGCTTGGCCGGGGTAGCTAATTCACCCCTCCACTTT. Protein sequence: CASSLAGVANSPLHF.

The chain employs TRBV6-5 and TRBJ2-5; tentatively, D is TRBD2 (6 bases). V gave up 7 bases and J gave up 9 bases, with 15 bases separating them. This CDR3 has 12 amino acids. Germline loops: CDR1 MNHEY, CDR2 SVGAGI. The CDR3 region is CASNPRTGAQYF. CDR3 DNA sequence: TGTGCCAGCAACCCGCGGACGGGGGCCCAGTACTTC.

V and J are TRBV27 and TRBJ1-5; 7 bases agree with TRBD1. CDR3 length: 13 amino acids. Trimming took 8 bases from V and 3 from J; bases not matched to a gene: 4. The germline CDR1 and CDR2 sequences are MNHEY and SMNVEV (reference sequence). In DNA form, the CDR3 reads TGTGCCAGCGCGGGACAGAACAATCAGCCCCAGCATTTT. Translation: CASAGQNNQPQHF.

The gene calls are TRBV2 and TRBJ2-5; the match to TRBD2 covers 11 bases. CDR1 and CDR2 from the germline V gene are SNHLY and FYNNEI. J lost 1 base, V lost 10 bases, and 11 bases had no gene match. The CDR3 extends over 16 amino acids. As DNA, the CDR3 is TGTGCCACCCCGAAGTTCACTAGCGGGGGCCAAGAGACCCAGTACTTC. This encodes CATPKFTSGGQETQYF.

This chain uses TRBV5-1 with TRBJ2-1; 7 bases agree with TRBD2. Unmatched junction bases numbered 23, after V lost 5 bases and J lost 9 bases. Germline V CDR1 and CDR2: SGHRS, YFSETQ. CDR3 length: 18 amino acids. This CDR3 is CASSLKRILWEGSGEQFF. For the CDR3, the DNA is TGCGCCAGCAGTCTTAAAAGGATTCTGTGGGAGGGCTCCGGTGAGCAGTTCTTC. The full variable domain, in which reference TRBV5-1 and TRBJ2-1 provide the parts outside the CDR3, is KAGVTQTPRYLIKTRGQQVTLSCSPISGHRSVSWYQQTPGQGLQFLFEYFSETQRNKGNFPGRFSGRQFSNSRSEMNVSTLELGDSALYLCASSLKRILWEGSGEQFFGPGTRLTVL.

The V call is TRBV5-4, the J call TRBJ1-2, with D possibly being TRBD1 (5 bases). The V and J ends lost 0 bases and 7 bases respectively, with 16 bases between them. From germline, CDR1 is SGHNT and CDR2 YYREEE (reference sequence). This CDR3 region has 15 residues. CDR3 DNA: TGTGCCAGCAGCTTGGATCGGGGGGGATTAGGTGGCTACACCTTC. Encoded protein: CASSLDRGGLGGYTF. Looking up the rest from reference TRBV5-4 and TRBJ1-2 gives the full variable domain: ETGVTQSPTHLIKTRGQQVTLRCSSQSGHNTVSWYQQALGQGPQFIFQYYREEENGRGNFPPRFSGLQFPNYSSELNVNALELDDSALYLCASSLDRGGLGGYTFGSGTRLTVV.

The chain couples TRBV7-9 to TRBJ1-2; tentatively, D is TRBD1 (5 bases). V was pared by 5 bases and J by 5 bases, with 27 bases between. CDR1 SEHNR and CDR2 FQNEAQ come from the germline V gene (reference sequence). The CDR3 has 18 residues. CDR3 sequence reads: CASSRRPGRAGKVYGYTF. The CDR3 bases are TGTGCCAGCAGCCGCCGACCTGGTCGGGCAGGGAAAGTTTATGGCTACACCTTC.

The chain uses TRBV11-2 and TRBJ2-5; no definite D call. There are 11 residues in the CDR3. Trimming took off 3 bases at V and 4 bases at J, with 3 bases between the two ends. Per the germline V gene, CDR1 is SGHAT and CDR2 is FQNNGV. The CDR3 sequence: CASSFIETQYF. The CDR3 DNA reads TGTGCCAGCAGCTTCATAGAGACCCAGTACTTC. Full variable domain (outside the CDR3, taken from reference TRBV11-2 and TRBJ2-5): EAGVAQSPRYKIIEKRQSVAFWCNPISGHATLYWYQQILGQGPKLLIQFQNNGVVDDSQLPKDRFSAERLKGVDSTLKIQPAKLEDSAVYLCASSFIETQYFGPGTRLLVL.

V gene TRBV9 combines with J gene TRBJ2-1; 8 nucleotides agree with TRBD2. V lost 0 bases to trimming and J lost 7 bases; unmatched junction nucleotides: 6. The CDR3 is 15 residues long. Germline V lookup: CDR1 SGDLS, CDR2 YYNGEE. CDR3 residues: CASSVGGTSRNEQFF. The CDR3 coding sequence is TGTGCCAGCAGCGTAGGAGGGACTAGTAGGAATGAGCAGTTCTTC. Full variable domain (rest looked up from reference TRBV9 and TRBJ2-1): DSGVTQTPKHLITATGQRVTLRCSPRSGDLSVYWYQQSLDQGLQFLIQYYNGEERAKGNILERFSAQQFPDLHSELNLSSLELGDSALYFCASSVGGTSRNEQFFGPGTRLTVL.

This clone has just a few counts. This sequence joins TRBV7-2 and TRBJ2-7; 7 nucleotides line up with TRBD2. Germline-derived CDR1 and CDR2 are SGHTA and FQGNSA. This CDR3 comprises 15 residues. The V segment lost 1 base and the J segment 2 bases; nucleotides outside the gene matches: 5. CDR3 in DNA: TGTGCCAGCAGCTTAGTAGCGGGCGGCACCTACGAGCAGTACTTC. The encoded protein is CASSLVAGGTYEQYF. The whole variable domain, filled in from reference TRBV7-2 and TRBJ2-7, reads GAGVSQSPSNKVTEKGKDVELRCDPISGHTALYWYRQSLGQGLEFLIYFQGNSAPDKSGLPSDRFSAERTGGSVSTLTIQRTQQEDSAVYLCASSLVAGGTYEQYFGPGTRLTVT.

The chain links TRBV11-3 to TRBJ2-3, with D possibly TRBD1 on 7 matching bases. Between the trimmed V and J ends, which lost 5 bases and 0 bases, there was a span of 15 bases. Germline loops: CDR1 SGHNT, CDR2 YENEEA. The CDR3 is 16 amino acids. The CDR3 region has the DNA TGTGCCAGCAGCCCGACGACAGGGACTAGCACAGATACGCAGTATTTT. As protein: CASSPTTGTSTDTQYF.

This clone was seen just once. The J gene is TRBJ2-5, the V gene TRBV19, with unresolved D. CDR1 and CDR2 from the germline V gene are LNHDA and SQIVND (reference sequence). V lost 5 bases, J lost 5 bases, and 12 bases lay in between. This CDR3 contains 13 residues. The CDR3 is CASSLFFGETQYF. CDR3 nucleotides: TGTGCCAGTAGTTTGTTTTTCGGGGAGACCCAGTACTTC.

The rearrangement uses TRBV27 and TRBJ2-5; 7 nucleotides align to TRBD1. The CDR3 extends over 16 amino acids. Looked up from germline, CDR1 is MNHEY and CDR2 is SMNVEV (reference sequence). The V and J ends lost 2 bases and 4 bases, in that order; junction bases with no gene match: 10. Written as DNA, the CDR3 is TGTGCCAGCAGTTTACGATCGGACAGGTTAGGAGAGACCCAGTACTTC. This encodes CASSLRSDRLGETQYF.